The T cell receptor beta chain described here comes from a study of control samples from healthy donors and cancer patients. TCRdb's copy holds only in-frame clones and misses some; the assay was immunoSEQ multiplex PCR. The sample consists of approximately 70,000 clones, more than 70% of them appearing once. This clone was seen a handful of times. CDR3 length: 14 amino acids. Germline CDR1 GTSNPN, CDR2 SVGIG (reference sequence). V lost 2 bases and J lost 5, with 13 bases in between. Specimen: PBMCs. The rearrangement uses TRBV30 and TRBJ1-5; D perhaps matches TRBD1 (5 bases). The sequence came from a man aged 55 to 69 with colorectal cancer. This CDR3 is CAWSPGLKDQPQHF. In DNA, the CDR3 is TGTGCCTGGAGTCCGGGACTTAAGGATCAGCCCCAGCATTTT.